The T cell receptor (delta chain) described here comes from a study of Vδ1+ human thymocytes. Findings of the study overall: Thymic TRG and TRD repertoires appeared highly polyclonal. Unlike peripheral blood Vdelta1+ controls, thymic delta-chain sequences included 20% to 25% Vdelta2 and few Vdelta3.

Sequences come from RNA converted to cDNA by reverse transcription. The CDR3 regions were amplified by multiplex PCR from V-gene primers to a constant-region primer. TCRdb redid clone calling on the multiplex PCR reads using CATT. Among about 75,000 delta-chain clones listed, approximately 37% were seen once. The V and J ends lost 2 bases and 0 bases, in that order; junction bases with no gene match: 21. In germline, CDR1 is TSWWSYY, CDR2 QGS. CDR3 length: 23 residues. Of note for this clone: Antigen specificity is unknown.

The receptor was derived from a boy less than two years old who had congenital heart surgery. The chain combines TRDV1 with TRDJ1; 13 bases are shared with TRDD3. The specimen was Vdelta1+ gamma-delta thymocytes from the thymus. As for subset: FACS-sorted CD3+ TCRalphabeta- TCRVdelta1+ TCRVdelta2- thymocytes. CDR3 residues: CALGEIPSHWGIRAVWYTDKLIF. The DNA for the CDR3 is TGTGCTCTTGGGGAAATTCCTTCCCACTGGGGGATACGGGCCGTATGGTACACCGATAAACTCATCTTT.